This is a list of T cell receptor beta chains from one sample in a study of patients and donors after allogeneic stem cell transplantation. MiXCR was run by TCRdb on the RT-PCR reads, yielding one entry per CDR3 protein. This sample has roughly 150,000 distinct CDR3 sequences, with more than 20% found just once. The sequenced material came from blood, either unsorted or a sorted T cell fraction (not recorded which). The receptors come from a human donor who was either an allogeneic HSCT recipient or a stem cell or donor lymphocyte infusion donor (not recorded which). It is not recorded whose cells these are; they may come from a transplant donor. The CDR3 runs from the conserved cysteine through the conserved F or W. The D gene is left open where the match is weak. Clone size is shown for a subset of rows, as once, few, many or a class of expanded clone.

abundance	v_gene	j_gene	d_gene	CDR3aa	CDR3nt
many	TRBV29-1	TRBJ1-3	TRBD1	CSVGRGRTGNTIYF	TGCAGCGTTGGGAGGGGGCGGACTGGAAACACCATATATTTT
few	TRBV20-1	TRBJ2-1	NA	CSASSPAAVRVDEQFF	TGCAGTGCTAGTAGCCCGGCAGCCGTTCGGGTAGATGAGCAGTTCTTC
few	TRBV27	TRBJ1-6	TRBD1	CASTQGDSPLHF	TGTGCCAGTACACAGGGGGATTCACCCCTCCACTTT
few	TRBV2	TRBJ1-5	NA	CASSRQLSNQPQHF	TGTGCCAGCAGTCGACAGCTTAGCAATCAGCCCCAGCATTTT
NA	TRBV18	TRBJ2-7	NA	CASSPPRAGIYEQYF	TGTGCCAGCTCACCACCCCGCGCAGGAATCTACGAGCAGTACTTC
NA	TRBV5-1	TRBJ2-5	TRBD1	CASSSRPGGQETQYF	TGCGCCAGCAGCTCCCGGCCAGGGGGCCAAGAGACCCAGTACTTC
once	TRBV15	TRBJ2-1	NA	CATTQDPGQFF	TGTGCCACCACCCAAGACCCTGGGCAGTTCTTC
many	TRBV6-5	TRBJ1-6	NA	CASSPEEYSPLHF	TGTGCCAGCAGCCCAGAGGAGTATTCACCCCTCCACTTT
NA	TRBV6-2/TRBV6-3	TRBJ1-5	TRBD1	CASSTDRYQPQHF	TGTGCCAGCAGTACGGACAGGTACCAGCCCCAGCATTTT
NA	TRBV20-1	TRBJ1-1	NA	CSASIVTEWGDTEAFF	TGCAGTGCTAGTATCGTGACGGAGTGGGGTGACACTGAAGCTTTCTTT
many	TRBV10-3	TRBJ1-1	NA	CAISVNRPTEAFF	TGTGCCATCAGTGTGAACCGCCCCACTGAAGCTTTCTTT
NA	TRBV10-3	TRBJ2-1	NA	CAISETRDVTYNEQFF	TGTGCCATCAGTGAGACCCGGGACGTAACCTACAATGAGCAGTTCTTC
few	TRBV10-3	TRBJ1-4	NA	CAISESRQAPNEKLFF	TGTGCCATCAGTGAGTCTCGGCAGGCGCCGAATGAAAAACTGTTTTTT
few	TRBV12-3/TRBV12-4	TRBJ2-3	NA	CASSSSSGEAYSTDTQYF	TGTGCCAGCAGTTCTTCATCGGGGGAGGCCTATAGCACAGATACGCAGTATTTT
few	TRBV29-1	TRBJ2-7	NA	CSVESAGHEQYF	TGCAGCGTTGAGTCGGCAGGGCACGAGCAGTACTTC
NA	TRBV6-1	TRBJ2-2	NA	CASRQEGGELFF	TGTGCCAGCAGACAGGAAGGCGGGGAGCTGTTTTTT
NA	TRBV2	TRBJ2-4	NA	CASSEAGGWGQAKNIQYF	TGTGCCAGCAGTGAAGCTGGTGGTTGGGGCCAAGCCAAAAACATTCAGTACTTC
few	TRBV30	TRBJ1-1	NA	CAWIRGDTEAFF	TGTGCCTGGATAAGGGGCGACACTGAAGCTTTCTTT
few	TRBV5-6	TRBJ1-1	NA	CASSLGAAEVAFF	TGTGCCAGCAGCTTGGGGGCAGCAGAGGTAGCTTTCTTT
NA	TRBV13	TRBJ1-1	NA	CASSPGPGMNTEAFF	TGTGCCAGCAGCCCGGGACCCGGGATGAACACTGAAGCTTTCTTT
many	TRBV4-2	TRBJ1-4	NA	CASSQVDSDDEKLFF	TGTGCCAGCAGCCAAGTGGACAGCGATGATGAAAAACTGTTTTTT
few	TRBV5-1	TRBJ1-6	NA	CASRRVVGENSPLHF	TGCGCCAGCAGGAGAGTCGTAGGGGAGAATTCACCCCTCCACTTT
NA	TRBV29-1	TRBJ2-7	TRBD2	CSVNGLAGGAYEQYF	TGCAGCGTTAACGGACTAGCGGGAGGTGCCTACGAGCAGTACTTC
NA	TRBV6-6	TRBJ2-1	TRBD2	CASGLAGANEQFF	TGTGCCAGCGGATTAGCGGGGGCTAATGAGCAGTTCTTC
NA	TRBV5-1	TRBJ2-5	TRBD1	CASSRQGQGQETQYF	TGCGCCAGCTCTCGTCAGGGACAGGGCCAAGAGACCCAGTACTTC
many	TRBV20-1	TRBJ2-3	NA	CSASSGTYSTDTQYF	TGCAGTGCTAGTTCCGGGACTTATAGCACAGATACGCAGTATTTT
NA	TRBV5-1	TRBJ2-5	NA	CASSLVRNSETQYF	TGCGCCAGCAGCTTGGTCCGGAATTCGGAGACCCAGTACTTC
NA	TRBV7-2	TRBJ1-2	NA	CASSLVGLGLYGYTF	TGTGCCAGCAGCTTAGTCGGCCTGGGGTTGTATGGCTACACCTTC
many	TRBV6-2/TRBV6-3	TRBJ2-3	TRBD2	CASSPGLAPDTQYF	TGTGCCAGCAGCCCCGGACTAGCACCAGATACGCAGTATTTT
NA	TRBV11-2	TRBJ2-1	TRBD2	CASRAGTKSVNEQFF	TGTGCCAGCCGAGCCGGGACTAAATCCGTCAATGAGCAGTTCTTC
NA	TRBV7-9	TRBJ2-1	NA	CASSSVGLYNEQFF	TGTGCCAGCAGCTCAGTGGGACTTTACAATGAGCAGTTCTTC
NA	TRBV20-1	TRBJ2-1	NA	CSARGQGYEQFF	TGCAGTGCTAGAGGTCAGGGCTATGAGCAGTTCTTC
NA	TRBV4-3	TRBJ1-5	NA	CASRRDLNSNQPQHF	TGCGCCAGCAGACGAGACCTGAATAGCAATCAGCCCCAGCATTTT
NA	TRBV12-3/TRBV12-4	TRBJ2-4	NA	CASSRGPGDIQYF	TGTGCCAGCAGTAGAGGACCGGGCGACATTCAGTACTTC
NA	TRBV6-6	TRBJ2-7	NA	CASSYSIMDYEQYF	TGTGCCAGCAGTTACTCGATCATGGACTACGAGCAGTACTTC
few	TRBV12-3/TRBV12-4	TRBJ2-4	TRBD2	CASSPLGGRASSAKNIQYF	TGTGCCAGCAGTCCCCTGGGCGGGAGGGCCTCGTCAGCCAAAAACATTCAGTACTTC
NA	TRBV19	TRBJ2-7	NA	CASSTGTGPPYEQYF	TGTGCCAGTAGTACCGGAACAGGGCCCCCCTACGAGCAGTACTTC
NA	TRBV9	TRBJ2-1	NA	CASSVVSGDIDPFYNEQFF	TGTGCCAGCAGCGTAGTAAGCGGGGACATCGATCCTTTCTACAATGAGCAGTTCTTC
NA	TRBV12-3/TRBV12-4	TRBJ2-2	NA	CASSFKAGELFF	TGTGCCAGCAGTTTTAAAGCCGGGGAGCTGTTTTTT
few	TRBV25-1	TRBJ1-2	TRBD1	CASSGQGARYGYTF	TGTGCCAGCAGTGGACAGGGGGCGAGGTATGGCTACACCTTC
NA	TRBV5-4	TRBJ1-5	TRBD1	CASSFGTGGRGSNQPQHF	TGTGCCAGCAGCTTCGGGACAGGGGGCCGGGGTAGCAATCAGCCCCAGCATTTT
many	TRBV3-1	TRBJ1-1	NA	CASSQDLAPGRPPEAFF	TGTGCCAGCAGCCAAGATCTGGCGCCAGGGAGGCCACCTGAAGCTTTCTTT
NA	TRBV2	TRBJ1-3	NA	CASSTDSTSGNTIYF	TGTGCCAGCAGTACCGACAGTACCTCTGGAAACACCATATATTTT
NA	TRBV4-1	TRBJ2-2	TRBD2	CASRRTSGDTGELFF	TGCGCCAGCAGGCGGACTAGCGGGGACACCGGGGAGCTGTTTTTT
NA	TRBV18	TRBJ1-6	TRBD1	CASSLHGQGLRSPLHF	TGTGCCAGCTCCCTTCACGGACAGGGGCTGCGGTCACCCCTCCACTTT
few	TRBV7-2	TRBJ1-1	NA	CASSLASDRRGKTEAFF	TGTGCCAGCAGCTTAGCCTCGGACCGCCGGGGGAAGACTGAAGCTTTCTTT
NA	TRBV29-1	TRBJ2-7	TRBD1	CSVTPGQVSYEQYF	TGCAGCGTGACCCCGGGACAGGTCTCCTACGAGCAGTACTTC
NA	TRBV5-1	TRBJ2-3	TRBD2	CASSLGSSGVPDTQYF	TGCGCCAGCAGCTTGGGTTCCAGCGGGGTCCCAGATACGCAGTATTTT
few	TRBV20-1	TRBJ2-1	TRBD2	CSARGTNPEQFF	TGCAGTGCTAGGGGGACTAACCCCGAGCAGTTCTTC
few	TRBV20-1	TRBJ2-5	TRBD1	CSAPLGTGAETQYF	TGCAGTGCCCCCCTCGGGACAGGAGCAGAGACCCAGTACTTC
NA	TRBV19	TRBJ1-1	TRBD1	CASSRSGQGSTEAFF	TGTGCCAGTTCGAGATCTGGACAGGGTTCCACTGAAGCTTTCTTT
few	TRBV20-1	TRBJ2-2	NA	CSAREEGRNGELFF	TGCAGTGCTAGGGAGGAGGGGAGAAACGGGGAGCTGTTTTTT
NA	TRBV15	TRBJ1-1	NA	CATSRDMRWVTEAFF	TGTGCCACCAGCAGAGATATGAGATGGGTCACTGAAGCTTTCTTT
NA	TRBV20-1	TRBJ2-7	NA	CSAKTPTYEQYF	TGCAGTGCTAAGACTCCCACCTACGAGCAGTACTTC